These T cell receptor beta chains were read from a single sample in a study of spatial heterogeneity in lung cancer. TCRdb re-called the 5' RACE reads through MiXCR, storing one row per CDR3 protein. The sample carries approximately 92,000 distinct CDR3 sequences, 10% to 15% recorded once. The input for sequencing was PBMCs, taken at surgery. The source of these receptors is a male donor with early-stage non-small cell lung cancer. CDR3s include the opening cysteine and the closing phenylalanine or tryptophan. A D gene is named only where the DNA matches it firmly. Some rows mark clone size as missing; the rest say once, few, many or name a class of expanded clone.

v_gene,j_gene,d_gene,abundance,CDR3nt,CDR3aa
TRBV7-2,TRBJ2-7,NA,many,TGTGCCAGCAGCTTCTCACCATACGAGGGGCTTGAGCAGTACTTC,CASSFSPYEGLEQYF
TRBV5-6,TRBJ2-1,TRBD2,few,TGTGCCAGCAGCTTGGGGACTAGCTCCTACAATGAGCAGTTCTTC,CASSLGTSSYNEQFF
TRBV18,TRBJ2-3,NA,few,TGTGCCAGCTCACCGGCTGGGGTGGGAGATACGCAGTATTTT,CASSPAGVGDTQYF
TRBV28,TRBJ2-3,TRBD1,few,TGTGCCAGCAGTTACAGGGGGAGCACAGATACGCAGTATTTT,CASSYRGSTDTQYF
TRBV7-9,TRBJ2-4,NA,NA,TGTGCCAGCAGCCGTCCCGGGACATCCGAGAGAGGCAAAAACATTCAGTACTTC,CASSRPGTSERGKNIQYF
TRBV10-2,TRBJ2-3,NA,many,TGCGCCAGCAGTGCTTGGTCAGCTAGCACAGATACGCAGTATTTT,CASSAWSASTDTQYF
TRBV20-1,TRBJ1-1,NA,NA,TGCAGTGCTAGAGATAAGGGGGTAATGCGTGTATACACTGAAGCTTTCTTT,CSARDKGVMRVYTEAFF
TRBV28,TRBJ2-7,TRBD2,many,TGTGCCAGCAACCCACTAGCGGAGGCCTACGAGCAGTACTTC,CASNPLAEAYEQYF
TRBV12-3/TRBV12-4,TRBJ2-7,NA,NA,TGTGCCAGCAGTTTGGACAGACCCTACGAGCAGTACTTC,CASSLDRPYEQYF
TRBV24-1,TRBJ2-2,NA,many,TGTGCCACCGGGACGGACAGACCGAACACCGGGGAGCTGTTTTTT,CATGTDRPNTGELFF
TRBV29-1,TRBJ1-6,NA,NA,TGCAGCGTTCAAGACTCAAAGAATTCACCCCTCCACTTT,CSVQDSKNSPLHF
TRBV28,TRBJ2-7,TRBD1,many,TGTGCCAGTCAAGGACAGGGGTACGAGCAGTACTTC,CASQGQGYEQYF
TRBV28,TRBJ2-7,NA,many,TGTGCCAGCAGTTTTTGGGTTCGGGGGCAGGACGAGCAGTACTTC,CASSFWVRGQDEQYF
TRBV4-1,TRBJ2-3,NA,NA,TGCGCCAGCAGCCAAGGAAGAGAAGTAAATACGCAGTATTTT,CASSQGREVNTQYF
TRBV4-3,TRBJ1-2,TRBD1,NA,TGCGCCAGCAGCCAAGATAGGGACAGGGGGCGATTTACCTATGGCTACACCTTC,CASSQDRDRGRFTYGYTF
TRBV5-4,TRBJ1-2,TRBD1,NA,TGTGCCAGCAGCGCCTTTGGGGGGACAGGGTATAATGGCTACACCTTC,CASSAFGGTGYNGYTF
TRBV7-9,TRBJ1-4,NA,NA,TGTGCCAGCAGCCCCGAACGGTTTAATGAAAAACTGTTTTTT,CASSPERFNEKLFF
TRBV28,TRBJ2-5,NA,many,TGTGCCAGCAGCATCCTCCGGACTGAAGAGACCCAGTACTTC,CASSILRTEETQYF
TRBV6-2/TRBV6-3,TRBJ1-5,NA,few,TGTGCCAGCAGTCGGACGGCCAGCTACCAGCCCCAGCATTTT,CASSRTASYQPQHF
TRBV20-1,TRBJ2-3,NA,NA,TGCAGTGTATCAGTTCGCACAGATACGCAGTATTTT,CSVSVRTDTQYF
TRBV5-6,TRBJ1-5,NA,NA,TGTGCCAGCAGCACGGGAACAGGCGTCGGTCTGCCCCAGCATTTT,CASSTGTGVGLPQHF
TRBV7-2,TRBJ2-2,TRBD2,NA,TGTGCCAGCAGCCCGGGACTAGCGGGGGTCGGGGAGCTGTTTTTT,CASSPGLAGVGELFF
TRBV7-8,TRBJ1-1,TRBD1,few,TGTGCCAGCCGAAGGGGACAGGGAAGGGCTGAAGCTTTCTTT,CASRRGQGRAEAFF
TRBV29-1,TRBJ1-1,NA,few,TGCAGCGTTGACAGGGGCACTGAAGCTTTCTTT,CSVDRGTEAFF
TRBV7-2,TRBJ1-2,NA,NA,TGTGCCAGCAGCTCGTCTAACGACTATGGCTACACCTTC,CASSSSNDYGYTF
TRBV3-1,TRBJ1-4,NA,few,TGTGCCAGCAGCCAAGTGTCGGTGGGGGAAAAACTGTTTTTT,CASSQVSVGEKLFF
TRBV6-2/TRBV6-3,TRBJ2-3,NA,few,TGTGCCAGCAGTTACGATGTTGGGAAGGGACGAAGCACAGATACGCAGTATTTT,CASSYDVGKGRSTDTQYF
TRBV7-2,TRBJ1-2,TRBD1,few,TGTGCCAGCACGAAGGACAGGGGAAACTATGGCTACACCTTC,CASTKDRGNYGYTF
TRBV18,TRBJ2-7,NA,NA,TGTGCCAGCTCACCGACTCCGTACGAGCAGTACTTC,CASSPTPYEQYF